This TCR beta chain was captured by sequencing in a study of regulatory T cells in long-lasting Graves disease. Study as a whole: For a period under 3 months, newly diagnosed Graves' patients had taken antithyroid drugs.

Arm-PCR with iRepertoire HTBI primers amplified the CDR3 regions for these TCR beta libraries. TCRdb processed the multiplex PCR reads anew with MiXCR; each CDR3 protein has one entry. Of approximately 540,000 distinct CDR3 sequences in the sample, approximately 12% were seen once. In this sample, this clonotype turned up a few times. The time point here: newly diagnosed GD, antithyroid drugs for less than 3 months. Scientists built the TCR library using RNA that was extracted from PBMCs. CDR1 is LNHNV and CDR2 is YYDKDF in the germline V gene (reference sequence). The CDR3 sequence is 15 residues long. V was shortened by 0 bases and J by 2 bases, with 10 bases between the two germline ends. These same data were also listed under a study on T cells in Graves' hyperthyroidism and ophthalmopathy. That source adds: With the HTBI primer set, the TCR CDR3 went through a first round of RT-PCR.

This specimen was peripheral blood mononuclear cells (PBMCs), taken at new diagnosis, from a patient treated with antithyroid drugs. The TCR originated in a woman aged 30 to 39 with Graves disease. The chain joins TRBV15 to TRBJ1-1; D remains unclear. The CDR3 region is CATSRDLRHNTEAFF. In nucleotides, the CDR3 is TGTGCCACCAGCAGAGATCTCCGCCATAACACTGAAGCTTTCTTT.